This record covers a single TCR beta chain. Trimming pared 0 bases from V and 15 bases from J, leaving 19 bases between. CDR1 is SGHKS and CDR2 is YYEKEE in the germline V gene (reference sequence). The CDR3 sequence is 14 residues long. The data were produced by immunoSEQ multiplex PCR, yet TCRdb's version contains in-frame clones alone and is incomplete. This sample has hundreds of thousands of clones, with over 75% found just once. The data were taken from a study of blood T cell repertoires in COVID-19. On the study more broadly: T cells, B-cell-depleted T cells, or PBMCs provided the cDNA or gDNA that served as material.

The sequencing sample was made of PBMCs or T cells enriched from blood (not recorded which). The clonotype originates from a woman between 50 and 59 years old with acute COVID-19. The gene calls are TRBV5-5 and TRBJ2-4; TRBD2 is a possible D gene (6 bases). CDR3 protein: CASSLEVTVPGRYF. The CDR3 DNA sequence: TGTGCCAGCAGCTTGGAGGTGACAGTGCCCGGGAGGTACTTC.